What follows are 7 T cell receptor beta chains derived from one specimen sequenced in a study of blood T cell repertoires in COVID-19 (dated by TCRdb to the early 2020s). The protocol used for the library was the immunoSEQ multiplex PCR assay. This is the immuneACCESS table as TCRdb keeps it, with only in-frame sequences that have V and J called. A part of the clones is gone; compared with another copy, unresolved V genes explain less than half, and the rest is unexplained. Across this sample there are about 82,000 clones, with around 80% seen only once. About a sixth of the sample is held by the ten biggest clonotypes. The sample was peripheral blood. Receptors originate from a woman aged 60 to 75 with acute or convalescent COVID-19.

The chain joins TRBV30 to TRBJ2-7, with a possible D match to TRBD1 (5 bases). V lost 1 base, J lost 1 base, and 8 bases lay in between. There are 13 residues in the CDR3. Germline V lookup: CDR1 GTSNPN, CDR2 SVGIG (reference sequence). The CDR3 DNA reads TGTGCCTGGAGTGAGTCAGGGTCCTACGAGCAGTACTTC. Translating it yields CAWSESGSYEQYF.

The rearrangement uses TRBV4-1 and TRBJ2-1; no firm D call. Germline CDR1 MGHRA, CDR2 YSYEKL. Trimming cost V 6 bases and J 4 bases, with 4 bases left between them. The CDR3 is 11 amino acids. CDR3 protein: CASRRYNEQFF. Written as DNA, the CDR3 is TGCGCCAGCAGGCGGTACAATGAGCAGTTCTTC.

The chain has TRBV5-1 and TRBJ1-4; the D is unclear. The V gene lost 4 bases and the J gene lost 5 bases, with 15 bases spanning the gap. Germline-derived CDR1 and CDR2 are SGHRS and YFSETQ. The CDR3 spans 15 residues. This CDR3 is CASSDPGGLNEKLFF. The CDR3 DNA reads TGCGCCAGCAGCGACCCGGGAGGGCTGAATGAAAAACTGTTTTTT. Full variable domain (remainder filled in from reference TRBV5-1 and TRBJ1-4): KAGVTQTPRYLIKTRGQQVTLSCSPISGHRSVSWYQQTPGQGLQFLFEYFSETQRNKGNFPGRFSGRQFSNSRSEMNVSTLELGDSALYLCASSDPGGLNEKLFFGSGTQLSVL.

The chain has TRBV2 and TRBJ2-5; D might be TRBD2 (5 bases). The germline V and J ends were trimmed by 6 bases and 4 bases, with 6 bases remaining between them. Per germline, CDR1 SNHLY and CDR2 FYNNEI. The CDR3 runs to 11 residues. The CDR3 sequence: CASRAGETQYF. The DNA of the CDR3 is TGTGCCAGCAGGGCGGGAGAGACCCAGTACTTC.

V usage is TRBV7-8 and J usage is TRBJ1-2; 8 bases agree with TRBD1. This CDR3 region has 14 residues. The V gene end was trimmed by 5 bases and the J gene end by 8 bases; junction bases not matched to a gene: 10. Per germline, CDR1 SGHVS and CDR2 FQNEAQ. The CDR3 bases are TGTGCCAGCAGCCCCACGGGACAGGCCCTGGGCTACACCTTC. Amino acids: CASSPTGQALGYTF.

CDR3 in DNA: TGTGCCAGCAGTCCGACGCCGGGACAGGGTGGGATGTCTGAAGCTTTCTTT. Amino acid sequence: CASSPTPGQGGMSEAFF. V is TRBV6-6 and J is TRBJ1-1, with 9 bases matching TRBD1. There are 17 residues in the CDR3. Germline V gene data show CDR1 as MNHNY and CDR2 as SVGAGI (reference sequence). V was pared by 5 bases and J by 6 bases, with 16 bases of the junction left unmatched.

V gene TRBV7-9 combines with J gene TRBJ1-2; D not certain. CDR1 is SEHNR and CDR2 is FQNEAQ in the germline V gene (reference sequence). This CDR3 has 15 amino acids. The V and J ends lost 2 bases and 8 bases respectively, with 18 bases between them. CDR3 in DNA: TGTGCCAGCAGCTTAATCGCAGTAGCAAGTGGGGGCTACACCTTC. Protein product: CASSLIAVASGGYTF.